These T cell receptor beta chains were read from a single sample in a study of molecular identifiers for immune sequencing clone quantification. MiXCR, run by TCRdb on the PCR reads, gives a single entry per CDR3 protein. The table records some 88,000 distinct CDR3 sequences, around 23% of them present only once. Sequenced sample: naive CD8+ T cells from blood, with Jurkat cell RNA spiked in. Receptor source: a human donor in good health. Some libraries in this study had Jurkat cell RNA spiked in. Both conserved end residues are part of each CDR3. The D gene is left open where the match is weak. A row's size may be missing; if present it is once, few, many or a size class.

v_gene: TRBV20-1; j_gene: TRBJ1-3; d_gene: .; abundance: many; CDR3nt: TGCAGTGCTAGACCTACCGGGCCCTACTCTGGAAACACCATATATTTT; CDR3aa: CSARPTGPYSGNTIYF
v_gene: TRBV12-3/TRBV12-4; j_gene: TRBJ1-1; d_gene: .; abundance: many; CDR3nt: TGTGCCAGCAGTTTCTTGGGGGGCACTGAAGCTTTCTTT; CDR3aa: CASSFLGGTEAFF
v_gene: TRBV12-3/TRBV12-4; j_gene: TRBJ2-2; d_gene: TRBD1; abundance: .; CDR3nt: TGTGCCAGCAGTTCAACAGGGGAAACCGGGGAGCTGTTTTTT; CDR3aa: CASSSTGETGELFF
v_gene: TRBV4-1; j_gene: TRBJ1-2; d_gene: .; abundance: few; CDR3nt: TGCGCCAGCAGCCAAGAAGCCCCCGATCCCTATGGCTACACCTTC; CDR3aa: CASSQEAPDPYGYTF
v_gene: TRBV27; j_gene: TRBJ2-7; d_gene: TRBD2; abundance: few; CDR3nt: TGTGCCAGCAGTTCGGGACTAGCGGGAACCTACGAGCAGTACTTC; CDR3aa: CASSSGLAGTYEQYF
v_gene: TRBV5-5; j_gene: TRBJ2-7; d_gene: TRBD2; abundance: .; CDR3nt: TGTGCCAGCAGCTTGTGGGGAGAGCGGGGCGGGCAGTACTTC; CDR3aa: CASSLWGERGGQYF
v_gene: TRBV6-1; j_gene: TRBJ2-1; d_gene: TRBD2; abundance: .; CDR3nt: TGTGCCAGCTCCAAATCGTGGACTAGCGGAATTTACAATGAGCAGTTCTTC; CDR3aa: CASSKSWTSGIYNEQFF
v_gene: TRBV29-1; j_gene: TRBJ2-2; d_gene: .; abundance: .; CDR3nt: TGCAGCGTTATGAGGGTATCGGGGGAGCTGTTTTTT; CDR3aa: CSVMRVSGELFF
v_gene: TRBV7-9; j_gene: TRBJ2-1; d_gene: TRBD2; abundance: many; CDR3nt: TGTGCCAGCAGCTCTAGCGGGGGGGCGTTCCATGAGCAGTTCTTC; CDR3aa: CASSSSGGAFHEQFF
v_gene: TRBV4-1; j_gene: TRBJ1-1; d_gene: TRBD1; abundance: few; CDR3nt: TGCGCCAGCAGCCACCAGACAGGGGTGGACACTGAAGCTTTCTTT; CDR3aa: CASSHQTGVDTEAFF
v_gene: TRBV5-1; j_gene: TRBJ2-3; d_gene: TRBD2; abundance: many; CDR3nt: TGCGCCAGCAGCTTGGATTCGGCGGGAGCAAGCACAGATACGCAGTATTTT; CDR3aa: CASSLDSAGASTDTQYF
v_gene: TRBV7-6; j_gene: TRBJ1-1; d_gene: TRBD1; abundance: .; CDR3nt: TGTGCCAGCAGCTTGCTGGTTTGGGACAGCAACGCTGAAGCTTTCTTT; CDR3aa: CASSLLVWDSNAEAFF
v_gene: TRBV12-3/TRBV12-4; j_gene: TRBJ2-5; d_gene: .; abundance: many; CDR3nt: TGTGCCAGCAGCTACAGGGACATTTCGACCCAGTACTTC; CDR3aa: CASSYRDISTQYF
v_gene: TRBV12-3/TRBV12-4; j_gene: TRBJ2-3; d_gene: .; abundance: .; CDR3nt: TGTGCCAGCGGAACCGGGGCTAGCGAGGATACGCAGTATTTT; CDR3aa: CASGTGASEDTQYF
v_gene: TRBV7-9; j_gene: TRBJ2-3; d_gene: .; abundance: many; CDR3nt: TGTATTCAGGAGGGGGCGCGGGCAGATACGCAGTATTTT; CDR3aa: CIQEGARADTQYF
v_gene: TRBV7-2; j_gene: TRBJ1-6; d_gene: .; abundance: .; CDR3nt: TGTGCCAGCAGAACAGTCAGCTCCTATAATTCACCCCTCCACTTT; CDR3aa: CASRTVSSYNSPLHF
v_gene: TRBV28; j_gene: TRBJ2-7; d_gene: .; abundance: many; CDR3nt: TGTGCCAGCAGGCCCTGGGCAGGTACCTACGAGCAGTACTTC; CDR3aa: CASRPWAGTYEQYF
v_gene: TRBV27; j_gene: TRBJ2-3; d_gene: .; abundance: many; CDR3nt: TGTGCCAGCAGTACATCGCTAAACACAGATACGCAGTATTTT; CDR3aa: CASSTSLNTDTQYF
v_gene: TRBV12-3/TRBV12-4; j_gene: TRBJ1-2; d_gene: .; abundance: .; CDR3nt: TGTGCCAGCAGTTTTGGGGGCGTCTACACCTTC; CDR3aa: CASSFGGVYTF
v_gene: TRBV2; j_gene: TRBJ2-7; d_gene: .; abundance: few; CDR3nt: TGTGCCAGCAGTGAATCCCAGGGGCTGGACGAGCAGTACTTC; CDR3aa: CASSESQGLDEQYF
v_gene: TRBV6-6; j_gene: TRBJ2-2; d_gene: .; abundance: many; CDR3nt: TGTGCCAGCATTCCCTGGGGACGCGCGAACACCGGGGAGCTGTTTTTT; CDR3aa: CASIPWGRANTGELFF
v_gene: TRBV7-9; j_gene: TRBJ1-1; d_gene: TRBD1; abundance: many; CDR3nt: TGTGCCAGCAGCTCCCGGGACAGCAACACTGAAGCTTTCTTT; CDR3aa: CASSSRDSNTEAFF
v_gene: TRBV7-3; j_gene: TRBJ2-1; d_gene: TRBD1; abundance: few; CDR3nt: TGTGCCAGCAGCCCAATCCAGGGGGCGCTGGATGAGCAGTTCTTC; CDR3aa: CASSPIQGALDEQFF
v_gene: TRBV27; j_gene: TRBJ2-5; d_gene: .; abundance: .; CDR3nt: TGTGCCAGCAGTTTCCTCGCGCGGGACCGCTTTGGCCAAGAGACCCAGTACTTC; CDR3aa: CASSFLARDRFGQETQYF
v_gene: TRBV12-3/TRBV12-4; j_gene: TRBJ2-5; d_gene: .; abundance: .; CDR3nt: TGTGCCAGCAGTTTCCCAGGCGGTGGCGGGGAAGAGACCCAGTACTTC; CDR3aa: CASSFPGGGGEETQYF
v_gene: TRBV6-2/TRBV6-3; j_gene: TRBJ2-7; d_gene: TRBD2; abundance: many; CDR3nt: TGTGCCAGCTGCTGCGGGACCTGGAGGACTAGCGGGACATACGAGCAGTACTTC; CDR3aa: CASCCGTWRTSGTYEQYF
v_gene: TRBV18; j_gene: TRBJ2-6; d_gene: .; abundance: many; CDR3nt: TGTGCCAGCTCACCACCGGATTGGCTTTCTGGGGCCAACGTCCTGACTTTC; CDR3aa: CASSPPDWLSGANVLTF
v_gene: TRBV11-2; j_gene: TRBJ1-1; d_gene: .; abundance: .; CDR3nt: TGTGCCAGCGGCTTACTGAGTGGCAGGGGCGGTGAAGCTTTCTTT; CDR3aa: CASGLLSGRGGEAFF
v_gene: TRBV21-1; j_gene: TRBJ1-3; d_gene: .; abundance: .; CDR3nt: TGTGCCAGCACCCGTAAATGGGGCCCAACAGGGTCTGGAAACACCATATATTTT; CDR3aa: CASTRKWGPTGSGNTIYF
v_gene: TRBV4-3; j_gene: TRBJ2-3; d_gene: .; abundance: .; CDR3nt: TGCGCCAGCAGCCAAGACGGAGCCACAGATACGCAGTATTTT; CDR3aa: CASSQDGATDTQYF
v_gene: TRBV19; j_gene: TRBJ1-4; d_gene: TRBD1; abundance: few; CDR3nt: TGTGCCAGTATCGGACAGGGGACAACTAATGAAAAACTGTTTTTT; CDR3aa: CASIGQGTTNEKLFF
v_gene: TRBV5-6; j_gene: TRBJ2-1; d_gene: .; abundance: .; CDR3nt: TGTGCCAGCAGCCCCCGGACAGCCGACAATGAGCAGTTCTTC; CDR3aa: CASSPRTADNEQFF
v_gene: TRBV27; j_gene: TRBJ2-3; d_gene: .; abundance: many; CDR3nt: TGTGCCAGCGCAGACATCGGACCCAGGGGCACAGATACGCAGTATTTT; CDR3aa: CASADIGPRGTDTQYF
v_gene: TRBV12-3/TRBV12-4; j_gene: TRBJ2-4; d_gene: TRBD1; abundance: many; CDR3nt: TGTGCCAGCGGCTCTAAGGGGGCTGGCGACATTCAGTACTTC; CDR3aa: CASGSKGAGDIQYF
v_gene: TRBV6-2/TRBV6-3; j_gene: TRBJ2-2; d_gene: .; abundance: many; CDR3nt: TGTGCCAGCAGTTACATCGGGGAGCTGTTTTTT; CDR3aa: CASSYIGELFF
v_gene: TRBV9; j_gene: TRBJ1-6; d_gene: .; abundance: .; CDR3nt: TGTGCCAGCAGGGGCCACAATGGTTCACCCCTCCACTTT; CDR3aa: CASRGHNGSPLHF
v_gene: TRBV13; j_gene: TRBJ1-1; d_gene: .; abundance: many; CDR3nt: TGTGCCAGCAGCCACCTGACAGGACGCGAGATAGAAGCTTTCTTT; CDR3aa: CASSHLTGREIEAFF
v_gene: TRBV19; j_gene: TRBJ2-3; d_gene: .; abundance: many; CDR3nt: TGTGCCAGTAGTGTCCACGGCACAGATACGCAGTATTTT; CDR3aa: CASSVHGTDTQYF
v_gene: TRBV30; j_gene: TRBJ2-3; d_gene: TRBD2; abundance: many; CDR3nt: TGTGCCTGGAGTGTTGTTGGGGGGGTATCAGATACGCAGTATTTT; CDR3aa: CAWSVVGGVSDTQYF
v_gene: TRBV28; j_gene: TRBJ2-7; d_gene: .; abundance: many; CDR3nt: TGTGCCAGCACCCTGGTCGGGGCGTGGAACGAGCAGTACTTC; CDR3aa: CASTLVGAWNEQYF
v_gene: TRBV7-9; j_gene: TRBJ2-1; d_gene: .; abundance: many; CDR3nt: TGTGCCAGCAGCCGGGGGTCGGAGCAGTTCTTC; CDR3aa: CASSRGSEQFF
v_gene: TRBV6-2/TRBV6-3; j_gene: TRBJ1-5; d_gene: .; abundance: many; CDR3nt: TGTGCCAGCAGGCCGGGGCTGGGAAATCAGCCCCAGCATTTT; CDR3aa: CASRPGLGNQPQHF
v_gene: TRBV29-1; j_gene: TRBJ2-7; d_gene: TRBD2; abundance: few; CDR3nt: TGCAGCGTTGAACTCCCCGGGGTAGCGGGGATCCACTACGAGCAGTACTTC; CDR3aa: CSVELPGVAGIHYEQYF